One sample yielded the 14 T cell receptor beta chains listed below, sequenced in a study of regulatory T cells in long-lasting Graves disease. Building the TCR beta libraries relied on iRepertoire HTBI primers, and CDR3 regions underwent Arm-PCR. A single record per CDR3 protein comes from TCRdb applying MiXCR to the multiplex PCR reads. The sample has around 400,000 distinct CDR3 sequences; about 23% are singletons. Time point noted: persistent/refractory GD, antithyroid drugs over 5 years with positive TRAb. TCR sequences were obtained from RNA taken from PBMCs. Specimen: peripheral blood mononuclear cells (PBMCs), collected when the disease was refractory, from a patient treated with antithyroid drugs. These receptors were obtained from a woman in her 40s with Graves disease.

CDR3 nucleotide sequence: TGTGCCAGCAGAACGGGACAGGGGGACTCCTACGAGCAGTACTTC. Its protein product is CASRTGQGDSYEQYF. This chain connects TRBV6-1 to TRBJ2-7; TRBD1 matches 11 bases. There are 15 residues in the CDR3. Losses at the gene ends were 6 bases for V and 0 bases for J; bases not matched to a gene: 4. Germline V gene lookup returns CDR1 MNHNS and CDR2 SASEGT.

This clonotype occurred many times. The CDR3 DNA reads TGTGCCAGCAGGAGGACAGGGGGCGAAAAACTGTTTTTT. It codes for CASRRTGGEKLFF. The V gene is TRBV12-3 or TRBV12-4, the J gene TRBJ1-4; 11 nucleotides line up with TRBD1. There are 13 residues in the CDR3. V shed 6 bases, J shed 8 bases, and the junction held 2 bases outside the gene matches.

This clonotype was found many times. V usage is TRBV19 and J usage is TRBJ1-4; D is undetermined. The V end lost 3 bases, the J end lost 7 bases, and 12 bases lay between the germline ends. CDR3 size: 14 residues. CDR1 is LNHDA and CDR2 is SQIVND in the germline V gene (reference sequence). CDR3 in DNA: TGTGCCAGTAGTATCGCGCCGGGTGGTGAAAAACTGTTTTTT. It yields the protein CASSIAPGGEKLFF.

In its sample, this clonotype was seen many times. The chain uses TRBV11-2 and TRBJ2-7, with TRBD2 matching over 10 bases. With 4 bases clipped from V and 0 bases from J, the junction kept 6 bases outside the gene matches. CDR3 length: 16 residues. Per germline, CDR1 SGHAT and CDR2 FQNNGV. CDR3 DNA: TGTGCCAGCAGCTCCCCTACTAGCGGGACCTCCTACGAGCAGTACTTC. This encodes CASSSPTSGTSYEQYF.

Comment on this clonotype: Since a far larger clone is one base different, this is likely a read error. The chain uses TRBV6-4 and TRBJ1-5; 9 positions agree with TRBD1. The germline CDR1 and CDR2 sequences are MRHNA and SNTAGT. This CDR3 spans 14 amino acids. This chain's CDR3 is CACRGQGGNQPQHF. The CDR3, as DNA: TGTGCCTGCAGGGGACAGGGTGGCAATCAGCCCCAGCATTTT.

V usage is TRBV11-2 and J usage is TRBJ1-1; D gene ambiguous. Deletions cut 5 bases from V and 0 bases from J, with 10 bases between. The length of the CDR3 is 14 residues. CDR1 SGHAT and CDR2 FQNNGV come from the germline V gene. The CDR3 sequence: CASSHIGLNTEAFF. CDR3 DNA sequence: TGTGCCAGCAGCCATATTGGTCTGAACACTGAAGCTTTCTTT.

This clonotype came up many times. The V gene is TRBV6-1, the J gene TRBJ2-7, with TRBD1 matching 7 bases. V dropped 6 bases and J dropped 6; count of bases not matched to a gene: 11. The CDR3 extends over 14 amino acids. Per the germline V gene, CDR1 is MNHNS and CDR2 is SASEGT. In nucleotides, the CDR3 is TGTGCCAGCAGAGACCGACAGGGACCTCGCGAGCAGTACTTC. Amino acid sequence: CASRDRQGPREQYF.

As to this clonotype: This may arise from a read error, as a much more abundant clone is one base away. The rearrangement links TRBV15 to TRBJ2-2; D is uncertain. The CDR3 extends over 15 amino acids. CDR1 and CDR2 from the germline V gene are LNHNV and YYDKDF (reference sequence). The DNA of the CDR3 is TGTGCCACCTGCAGAGTTACGGGTTCGATCGGGGAGCTGTTTTTT. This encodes CATCRVTGSIGELFF.

The CDR3 nucleotides are TGTGCCAGCAGCGTAGGAAGCGGGGGTGAATACGAGCAGTACTTC. It translates to CASSVGSGGEYEQYF. V is TRBV9 and J is TRBJ2-7; 8 nucleotides agree with TRBD2. Germline CDR1 and CDR2: SGDLS and YYNGEE. The CDR3 spans 15 residues. Germline trimming cut 0 bases from V and 4 bases from J; bases unmatched to any gene: 6.

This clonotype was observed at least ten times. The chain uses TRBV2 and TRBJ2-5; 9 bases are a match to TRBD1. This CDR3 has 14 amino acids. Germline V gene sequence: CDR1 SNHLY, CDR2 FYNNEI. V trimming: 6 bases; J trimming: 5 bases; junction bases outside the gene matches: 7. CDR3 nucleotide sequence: TGTGCCAGCAGACCCGGGACAGGGAGGGAGACCCAGTACTTC. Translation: CASRPGTGRETQYF.

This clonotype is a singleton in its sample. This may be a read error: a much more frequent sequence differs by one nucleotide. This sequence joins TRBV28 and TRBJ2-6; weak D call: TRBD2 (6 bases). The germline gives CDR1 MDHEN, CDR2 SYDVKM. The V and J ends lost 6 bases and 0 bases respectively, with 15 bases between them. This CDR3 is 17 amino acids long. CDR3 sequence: CASSWWGVASGANVLTF. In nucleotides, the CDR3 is TGTGCCAGCAGCTGGTGGGGGGTCGCCTCTGGGGCCAACGTCCTGACTTTC.

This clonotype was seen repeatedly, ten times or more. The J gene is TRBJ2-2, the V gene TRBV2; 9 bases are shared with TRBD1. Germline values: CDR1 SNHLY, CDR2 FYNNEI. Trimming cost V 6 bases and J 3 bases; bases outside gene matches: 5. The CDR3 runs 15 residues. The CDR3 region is CASRGGQGYTGELFF. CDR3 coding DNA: TGTGCCAGCAGGGGGGGACAGGGCTACACCGGGGAGCTGTTTTTT.

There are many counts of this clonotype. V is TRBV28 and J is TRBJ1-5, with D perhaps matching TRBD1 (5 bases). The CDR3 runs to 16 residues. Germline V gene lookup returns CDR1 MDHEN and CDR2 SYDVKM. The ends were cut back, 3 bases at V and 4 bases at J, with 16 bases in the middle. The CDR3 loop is CASSFLFSGHNQPQHF. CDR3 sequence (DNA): TGTGCCAGCAGTTTTCTTTTTTCAGGGCATAATCAGCCCCAGCATTTT. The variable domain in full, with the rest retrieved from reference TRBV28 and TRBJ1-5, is DVKVTQSSRYLVKRTGEKVFLECVQDMDHENMFWYRQDPGLGLRLIYFSYDVKMKEKGDIPEGYSVSREKKERFSLILESASTNQTSMYLCASSFLFSGHNQPQHFGDGTRLSIL.

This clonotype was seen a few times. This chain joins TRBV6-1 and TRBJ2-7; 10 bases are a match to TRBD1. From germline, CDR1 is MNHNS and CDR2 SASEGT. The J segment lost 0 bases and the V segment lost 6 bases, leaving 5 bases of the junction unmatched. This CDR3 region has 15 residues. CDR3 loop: CASSLGQGGSYEQYF. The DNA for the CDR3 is TGTGCCAGCAGCCTTGGACAGGGGGGCTCCTACGAGCAGTACTTC.